This TCR beta chain came from a study of Ad26.COV2.S vaccination and SARS-CoV-2 variants. The table came from immunoSEQ multiplex PCR; TCRdb's copy has only in-frame clones and leaves some out. The table has roughly 150,000 clones, more than 80% seen once; the top ten hold about 5%. Deletions cut 3 bases from V and 2 bases from J, with 8 bases between. The CDR3 has 13 amino acids. Germline V CDR1 and CDR2: DFQATT, SNEGSKA (reference sequence). This receptor was taken from a human donor who had recovered from COVID-19. The rearrangement joins TRBV20-1 to TRBJ1-3; no definite D call. The sequenced sample was peripheral blood, obtained after recovery from COVID-19. This CDR3 reads CSASKGAGNTIYF. In DNA form, the CDR3 reads TGCAGTGCTAGTAAGGGAGCTGGAAACACCATATATTTT.